Each of the 21 T cell receptor beta chains below was sequenced from the same sample in a study of cytomegalovirus exposure and HLA in healthy donors. PCR amplification relied on 60 Vbeta primers (plus 13 Jbeta primers). TCRdb's table, derived via immunoSEQ multiplex PCR, lists solely in-frame clones and lacks some. The sample includes about 160,000 clones, about 75% of them seen just once. Sequenced input: PBMCs. All receptors come from a young man in good health and CMV-seropositive.

V and J are TRBV5-1 and TRBJ1-2; 9 positions agree with TRBD1. The ends lost 2 bases at V and 4 bases at J; junction bases unmatched: 6. Germline V gives CDR1 SGHRS, CDR2 YFSETQ. CDR3 length: 15 residues. The CDR3, as DNA: TGCGCCAGCAGCTTTGGGACAGGGACGGGCTATGGCTACACCTTC. This sequence encodes CASSFGTGTGYGYTF.

This clone showed up just a few times. The V gene is TRBV5-1, the J gene TRBJ2-1; 7 positions agree with TRBD2. CDR1 and CDR2 (germline): SGHRS, YFSETQ. V shed 4 bases and J 7 bases; nucleotides not matched to a gene: 14. The CDR3 consists of 16 residues. The CDR3 sequence: CASSPRAGSGGNEQFF. In DNA, the CDR3 is TGCGCCAGCAGCCCCAGAGCTGGGTCGGGGGGTAATGAGCAGTTCTTC.

The chain employs TRBV6-1 and TRBJ1-4; 8 positions agree with TRBD1. The CDR3 covers 15 residues. Germline V gene data show CDR1 as MNHNS and CDR2 as SASEGT. V lost 1 base, J lost 4 bases, and 2 bases stayed unmatched. CDR3 sequence: CASSEGTGLNEKLFF. DNA of the CDR3: TGTGCCAGCAGTGAAGGGACAGGGCTTAATGAAAAACTGTTTTTT.

In this sample, this clone turned up a few times. The V and J genes are TRBV25-1 and TRBJ2-1; 8 bases are a match to TRBD1. Germline V gives CDR1 MGHDK, CDR2 SYGVNS. This CDR3 has 15 amino acids. The V and J ends lost 7 bases and 5 bases, in that order; junction bases with no gene match: 10. CDR3 DNA: TGTGCCAGCACTCCTCCTCCGGGACAGGACAATGAGCAGTTCTTC. It translates to CASTPPPGQDNEQFF.

This clone was found a few times. V usage is TRBV12-5 and J usage is TRBJ2-7, with a possible D match to TRBD2 (6 bases). Germline V gene lookup returns CDR1 LGHNT and CDR2 FRNRAP. The ends were cut back, 2 bases at V and 7 bases at J, with 15 bases in the middle. There are 14 residues in the CDR3. CDR3 coding DNA: TGTGCTAGTGGTTTGCTACATGGGGGGAGTGAGCAGTACGTC. It is translated as CASGLLHGGSEQYV.

The CDR3 is CSVEEMTGVGTQYF. CDR3 DNA sequence: TGCAGCGTTGAAGAGATGACAGGGGTGGGGACCCAGTACTTC. The rearrangement links TRBV29-1 to TRBJ2-5; 8 bases are shared with TRBD1. Trimming took 0 bases from V and 7 from J; bases not matched to a gene: 7. Germline-derived CDR1 and CDR2 are SQVTM and ANQGSEA. This CDR3 region has 14 residues. Full variable domain (rest looked up from reference TRBV29-1 and TRBJ2-5): SAVISQKPSRDICQRGTSLTIQCQVDSQVTMMFWYRQQPGQSLTLIATANQGSEATYESGFVIDKFPISRPNLTFSTLTVSNMSPEDSSIYLCSVEEMTGVGTQYFGPGTRLLVL.

Turning to this clone: The sample carries other DNA sequences with the same CDR3. This chain joins TRBV5-1 and TRBJ1-2; tentatively, D is TRBD1 (5 bases). The V end was cut by 0 bases, the J end by 0 bases, with 9 bases between. Germline CDR1 reads SGHRS; CDR2 reads YFSETQ. This CDR3 has 15 amino acids. DNA for the CDR3: TGCGCCAGCAGCTTGGGGCAGGGCCCTAACTATGGCTACACCTTC. Translation: CASSLGQGPNYGYTF.

The V and J genes are TRBV7-6 and TRBJ1-1; possible D gene TRBD1, 5 bases. The ends were cut back, 2 bases at V and 1 base at J, with 11 bases in the middle. The CDR3 is made up of 15 amino acids. CDR1 is SGHVS, CDR2 FNYEAQ, per germline. The CDR3 sequence: CASSLLRGKNTEAFF. The CDR3 DNA reads TGTGCCAGCAGCTTACTTAGGGGTAAGAACACTGAAGCTTTCTTT. Using reference TRBV7-6 and TRBJ1-1 for the parts outside the CDR3, the full variable domain is GAGVSQSPRYKVTKRGQDVALRCDPISGHVSLYWYRQALGQGPEFLTYFNYEAQQDKSGLPNDRFSAERPEGSISTLTIQRTEQRDSAMYRCASSLLRGKNTEAFFGQGTRLTVV.

There are a few counts of this clone. The chain combines TRBV5-1 with TRBJ2-1, with TRBD2 identical over 13 bases. J lost 8 bases, V lost 2 bases, and 7 bases had no gene match. Germline-derived CDR1 and CDR2 are SGHRS and YFSETQ. This CDR3 is built from 16 residues. The CDR3 DNA reads as TGCGCCAGCAGCTTAAAAAGGACTAGCGGGGGCGATGAGCAGTTCTTC. Protein: CASSLKRTSGGDEQFF.

This clone was observed once. CDR3 region: CASVVAGVGIQYF. As DNA, the CDR3 is TGTGCCAGCGTAGTAGCGGGAGTAGGCATTCAGTACTTC. The chain has TRBV6-1 and TRBJ2-4; TRBD2 matches 9 bases. The germline V gene has CDR1 MNHNS and CDR2 SASEGT. V was pared by 8 bases and J by 9 bases, with 8 bases of the junction left unmatched. The CDR3 runs 13 residues.

V is TRBV6-1 and J is TRBJ1-1, with D possibly being TRBD1 (5 bases). The CDR3 consists of 14 residues. The germline V gene has CDR1 MNHNS and CDR2 SASEGT. The V end lost 5 bases, the J end lost 4 bases, and 14 bases lay between the germline ends. The CDR3 region is CASSSGLGSTEAFF. In DNA, the CDR3 is TGTGCCAGCAGTTCAGGGCTCGGCAGCACTGAAGCTTTCTTT.

In its sample, this clone was seen a few times. V gene TRBV5-6 combines with J gene TRBJ1-2, with D maybe TRBD1 (6 bases). There are 14 residues in the CDR3. Germline loops: CDR1 SGHDT, CDR2 YYEEEE. Trimming stripped 0 bases from V and 8 bases from J, with 14 bases between. In nucleotides, the CDR3 is TGTGCCAGCAGCTTGGATTGGCAGGGGAGAGGCTACACCTTC. Amino acids: CASSLDWQGRGYTF.

The rearrangement uses TRBV5-6 and TRBJ1-2; the match to TRBD1 covers 9 bases. After removal of 0 bases from V and 2 bases from J, the junction contained 5 bases not matched to a gene. The germline gives CDR1 SGHDT, CDR2 YYEEEE. This CDR3 comprises 16 residues. In nucleotides, the CDR3 is TGTGCCAGCAGCTTGGTTTTGGGACAGGGCAACTATGGCTACACCTTC. Its translation is CASSLVLGQGNYGYTF.

This clone was counted between two and nine times. The chain has TRBV29-1 and TRBJ2-3; D is perhaps TRBD1 (5 bases). Germline V gene data show CDR1 as SQVTM and CDR2 as ANQGSEA. Trimming left V 2 bases short and J 2 bases short, with 11 bases between. The CDR3 totals 14 residues. The CDR3 bases are TGCAGCGTTGAACAGGGTGGCTACACAGATACGCAGTATTTT. Its translation is CSVEQGGYTDTQYF.

With regard to this clone: A much larger clone differs from this one at a single base, so this may be a read error. The rearrangement links TRBV11-2 to TRBJ1-1; D unclear. Germline CDR1 SGHAT, CDR2 FQNNGV. This CDR3 is 13 amino acids long. V was trimmed by 3 bases and J by 1 base, leaving 6 bases between them. The CDR3 sequence is CASSLGGNTEAFF. For the CDR3, the DNA is TGTGCCAGCAGCTTGGGAGGGAACACTGAAGCTTTCTTT.

The chain is built from TRBV30 and TRBJ2-5; 8 positions match TRBD1. After removal of 5 bases from V and 5 bases from J, the junction contained 10 bases not matched to a gene. Looked up from germline, CDR1 is GTSNPN and CDR2 is SVGIG (reference sequence). This CDR3 has 14 amino acids. The CDR3 protein is CAWGQGAALETQYF. The CDR3 region has the DNA TGTGCCTGGGGTCAGGGGGCGGCACTGGAGACCCAGTACTTC.

This clone was picked up a small number of times. CDR3 DNA sequence: TGTGCCAGCAGCACGCACACTGGGGGACACCAGAGCTCTGGGGCCAACGTCCTGACTTTC. Amino acids: CASSTHTGGHQSSGANVLTF. This chain joins TRBV11-3 and TRBJ2-6, with D perhaps matching TRBD1 (6 bases). The CDR3 spans 20 residues. V was trimmed by 5 bases and J by 0 bases, leaving 23 bases between them. Per the germline V gene, CDR1 is SGHNT and CDR2 is YENEEA.

The rearrangement uses TRBV4-2 and TRBJ2-1; unclear D gene. Between the trimmed V and J ends, which lost 1 base and 8 bases, there was a span of 12 bases. CDR1 and CDR2 from the germline V gene are LGHNA and YNFKEQ. CDR3 length equals 14 residues. CDR3 DNA: TGTGCCAGCAGCCAAGGGCGGCTGCCGGATGAGCAGTTCTTC. Amino acids: CASSQGRLPDEQFF.

V is TRBV5-4 and J is TRBJ1-2, with D tentatively TRBD1 (5 bases). Trimming removed 3 bases at V and 5 bases at J, with 11 bases between. Germline V gene sequence: CDR1 SGHNT, CDR2 YYREEE (reference sequence). There are 13 residues in the CDR3. CDR3 sequence (DNA): TGTGCCAGCAGCTCTCGGGGGGGGTATGGCTACACCTTC. Its protein product is CASSSRGGYGYTF.

The J gene is TRBJ2-1, the V gene TRBV18, with 16 bases matching TRBD2. CDR3 length: 19 residues. Germline CDR1 is KGHSH and CDR2 is LQKENI. Unmatched junction bases numbered 18, after V lost 5 bases and J lost 11 bases. The CDR3: CASSSAGFPGTSGRAQQFF. The CDR3 nucleotides read TGTGCCAGCTCATCAGCAGGGTTTCCTGGGACTAGCGGGAGGGCCCAGCAGTTCTTC.

The chain couples TRBV7-6 to TRBJ2-3, with 8 bases matching TRBD1. The CDR3 totals 14 residues. Germline V gene lookup returns CDR1 SGHVS and CDR2 FNYEAQ. The trim removed 4 bases at V and 4 bases at J, leaving 4 bases unmatched. The CDR3 coding sequence is TGTGCCAGCAGCTATCAACAGGGGGCAGATACGCAGTATTTT. Amino acid sequence: CASSYQQGADTQYF. Variable domain in full (rest from reference TRBV7-6 and TRBJ2-3): GAGVSQSPRYKVTKRGQDVALRCDPISGHVSLYWYRQALGQGPEFLTYFNYEAQQDKSGLPNDRFSAERPEGSISTLTIQRTEQRDSAMYRCASSYQQGADTQYFGPGTRLTVL.